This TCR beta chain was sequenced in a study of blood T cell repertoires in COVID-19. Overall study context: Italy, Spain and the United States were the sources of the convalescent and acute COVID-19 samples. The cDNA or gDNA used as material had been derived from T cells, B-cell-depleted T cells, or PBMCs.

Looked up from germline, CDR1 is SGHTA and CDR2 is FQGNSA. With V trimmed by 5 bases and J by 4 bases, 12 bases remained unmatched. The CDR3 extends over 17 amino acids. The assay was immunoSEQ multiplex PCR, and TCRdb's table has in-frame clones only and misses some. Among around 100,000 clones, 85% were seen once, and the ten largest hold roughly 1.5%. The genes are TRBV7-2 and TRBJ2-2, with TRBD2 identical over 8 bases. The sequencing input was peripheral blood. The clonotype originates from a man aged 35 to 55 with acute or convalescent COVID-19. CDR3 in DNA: TGTGCCAGCAGCCCACGTGATAGCGGGATCGGCACCGGGGAGCTGTTTTTT. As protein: CASSPRDSGIGTGELFF.